This record concerns one T cell receptor (beta chain) sequence. The authors' processing: Cell counts per sample came from amplifying reference gene primers. Method: immunoSEQ multiplex PCR; TCRdb's copy keeps in-frame clones and lacks some. V, J and clone size were drawn from that table, and D and trimming were deduced from the DNA. The sample carries some 96,000 clones, 70% to 80% recorded once. The record originates from a study of blood T cell repertoires in COVID-19. The CDR3 consists of 15 residues. V shed 4 bases, J shed 6 bases, and the junction held 9 bases outside the gene matches. Germline V gene data show CDR1 as SGHVS and CDR2 as FQNEAQ.

The specimen was peripheral blood. The receptor was derived from a woman aged 65 to 85 with acute or convalescent COVID-19. This chain connects TRBV7-8 to TRBJ2-7, with 10 bases that match TRBD1. CDR3 nucleotide sequence: TGTGCCAGCAGCTCCCGGGACAGGGGTTTGGGCGAGCAGTACTTC. Encoded protein: CASSSRDRGLGEQYF.